The 25 T cell receptor beta chains given below trace back to one sample, sequenced in a study of cytomegalovirus exposure and HLA in healthy donors. PCR employed 60 Vbeta and 13 Jbeta primers. The method was immunoSEQ multiplex PCR; TCRdb's version includes in-frame clones alone and lacks a portion of them. The sample holds about 76,000 clones, 79% seen once. Sequencing was performed on PBMCs. These receptors originate from a man younger than 40 in good health and CMV-seronegative.

The chain carries TRBV15 and TRBJ1-1, with D unresolved. Trimming stripped 9 bases from V and 5 bases from J, with 10 bases between. This CDR3 comprises 11 residues. Germline values: CDR1 LNHNV, CDR2 YYDKDF (reference sequence). CDR3 in amino acids: CATSGGTEAFF. CDR3 DNA sequence: TGTGCCACTTCAGGTGGGACTGAAGCTTTCTTT.

The rearrangement joins TRBV4-3 to TRBJ2-7; TRBD2 is a possible D gene (5 bases). Trimming shortened V by 0 bases and J by 6 bases, and 12 bases separated the two germline ends. Germline CDR1 LGHNA, CDR2 YSLEER. The CDR3 consists of 14 residues. The CDR3 here is CASSQDPGIGEQYF. CDR3 in DNA: TGCGCCAGCAGCCAAGATCCCGGGATTGGCGAGCAGTACTTC.

Remarks on this clone: One end of the junction does not line up with germline, which may come from a read error. The chain uses TRBV6-1 and TRBJ2-1; TRBD1 matches 7 bases. The CDR3 runs to 12 residues. The germline V gene has CDR1 MNHNS and CDR2 SASEGT. In nucleotides, the CDR3 is TGTGCCAGCAGATTAACCGGGACAGAATCGATCTTC. Translation: CASRLTGTESIF.

The chain links TRBV16 to TRBJ1-6; 9 bases line up with TRBD1. The V gene end was trimmed by 2 bases and the J gene end by 7 bases; junction bases not matched to a gene: 15. The V gene's germline CDR1 is KGHSY and CDR2 FQNENV. The length of the CDR3 is 19 residues. CDR3 region: CASSQTGTGMLGNNSPLHF. As DNA, the CDR3 is TGTGCCAGCAGCCAAACCGGGACAGGGATGCTGGGAAACAATTCACCCCTCCACTTT.

V and J are TRBV6-6 and TRBJ2-7, with D possibly being TRBD2 (5 bases). Germline-derived CDR1 and CDR2 are MNHNY and SVGAGI (reference sequence). This CDR3 spans 14 amino acids. Trimming pared 6 bases from V and 2 bases from J, leaving 14 bases between. For the CDR3, the DNA is TGTGCCAGCAGAACGGCAAGGCGGGCCTACGAGCAGTACTTC. The encoded protein is CASRTARRAYEQYF.

The gene calls are TRBV2 and TRBJ2-2, with 7 bases that match TRBD2. V trimming: 6 bases; J trimming: 4 bases; junction bases outside the gene matches: 8. Per the germline V gene, CDR1 is SNHLY and CDR2 is FYNNEI. The CDR3 spans 15 residues. CDR3 protein: CASSQRGGSTGELFF. CDR3 bases: TGTGCCAGCAGCCAAAGGGGCGGGAGCACCGGGGAGCTGTTTTTT.

The chain has TRBV11-2 and TRBJ2-1; 10 bases line up with TRBD2. Germline assignment: CDR1 SGHAT and CDR2 FQNNGV. The CDR3 is made up of 16 amino acids. With V trimmed by 5 bases and J by 7 bases, 11 bases remained unmatched. The CDR3 loop is CASSPTLAGVVNEQFF. CDR3 bases: TGTGCCAGCAGCCCTACTCTAGCGGGAGTGGTTAATGAGCAGTTCTTC.

The V call is TRBV11-2, the J call TRBJ2-7; D perhaps matches TRBD1 (6 bases). The CDR3 extends over 15 amino acids. Germline assignment: CDR1 SGHAT and CDR2 FQNNGV. Trimming pared 5 bases from V and 2 bases from J, leaving 16 bases between. In DNA form, the CDR3 reads TGTGCCAGCAGCCAAGCTCCAGGGGACACCTACGAGCAGTACTTC. Protein sequence: CASSQAPGDTYEQYF.

This clone came up a few times. V usage is TRBV4-3 and J usage is TRBJ1-4; no clear D. The CDR3 is 13 amino acids. CDR1 LGHNA and CDR2 YSLEER come from the germline V gene. The ends were cut back, 5 bases at V and 4 bases at J, with 8 bases in the middle. CDR3 amino acids: CASSGLRNEKLFF. The CDR3 DNA reads TGCGCCAGCAGCGGACTGCGTAATGAAAAACTGTTTTTT.

The rearrangement joins TRBV7-2 to TRBJ1-1, with TRBD1 matching over 8 bases. CDR1 SGHTA and CDR2 FQGNSA come from the germline V gene. CDR3 length: 14 amino acids. J gave up 8 bases and V 3 bases, and 8 bases lay outside the gene matches. The CDR3 reads CASSFLTGGGEAFF. DNA for the CDR3: TGTGCCAGCAGCTTCCTTACAGGGGGAGGAGAAGCTTTCTTT.

CDR3 sequence (DNA): TGTGCCAGCAGCCCTGCGGGACTAGCCTACAATGAGCAGTTCTTC. It codes for CASSPAGLAYNEQFF. This chain joins TRBV9 and TRBJ2-1; 8 bases fit TRBD2. The CDR3 consists of 15 residues. Germline lookup yields CDR1 SGDLS and CDR2 YYNGEE. Germline trimming cut 4 bases from V and 2 bases from J; bases unmatched to any gene: 5.

This rearrangement joins TRBV2 to TRBJ1-2; D is perhaps TRBD1 (5 bases). The CDR3 has 13 amino acids. Trimming removed 5 bases from V and 4 bases from J, with 11 bases in between. CDR1 and CDR2 (germline): SNHLY, FYNNEI. CDR3 loop: CASSPDRVYGYTF. CDR3 in DNA: TGTGCCAGCAGTCCTGACAGAGTCTATGGCTACACCTTC.

The chain has TRBV2 and TRBJ1-1; TRBD1 agrees at 8 bases. The length of the CDR3 is 14 residues. Germline CDR1 is SNHLY and CDR2 is FYNNEI. Losses at the gene ends were 7 bases for V and 4 bases for J; bases not matched to a gene: 8. CDR3 nucleotides: TGTGCCAGCATGAGCGGACAGGGAGCCACTGAAGCTTTCTTT. Amino acid sequence: CASMSGQGATEAFF.

The chain couples TRBV7-2 to TRBJ2-1, with D unresolved. The CDR3 has 14 residues. Trimming took off 1 base at V and 3 bases at J, with 7 bases between the two ends. Germline V gene data show CDR1 as SGHTA and CDR2 as FQGNSA. DNA for the CDR3: TGTGCCAGCAGCTTAGGGCACAGCTACAATGAGCAGTTCTTC. Translating gives CASSLGHSYNEQFF.

This clone has only a few counts. J is TRBJ2-7 and V is TRBV7-6, with TRBD1 matching over 8 bases. The germline V gene has CDR1 SGHVS and CDR2 FNYEAQ. The CDR3 length is 12 residues. V lost 5 bases and J lost 4; bases outside the gene matches: 1. The CDR3 sequence is CASSRQGYEQYF. The CDR3 bases are TGTGCCAGCAGCCGACAGGGGTACGAGCAGTACTTC.

This sequence joins TRBV7-2 and TRBJ1-4; TRBD1 aligns across 7 bases. V trimming: 5 bases; J trimming: 7 bases; junction bases outside the gene matches: 4. Germline V gives CDR1 SGHTA, CDR2 FQGNSA. The CDR3 has 13 residues. CDR3 DNA sequence: TGTGCCAGCAGCCGGAAGGGGGCTGAAAAACTGTTTTTT. It codes for CASSRKGAEKLFF.

The chain has TRBV28 and TRBJ1-2; D gene uncertain. This CDR3 is 15 amino acids long. Per germline, CDR1 MDHEN and CDR2 SYDVKM. V lost 5 bases and J 8 bases, leaving 21 bases between the germline ends. The CDR3 loop reads CASSLSVGGPRGYTF. The CDR3 DNA reads as TGTGCCAGCAGTCTTAGTGTTGGAGGTCCCAGGGGCTACACCTTC.

The rearrangement uses TRBV4-1 and TRBJ2-7, with TRBD2 as a possible D gene (5 bases). The CDR3 sequence is 12 residues long. V was clipped by 1 base and J by 6 bases, with 7 bases between them. CDR1 MGHRA and CDR2 YSYEKL come from the germline V gene. The CDR3 loop reads CASSQAGVEQYF. The CDR3 DNA reads as TGCGCCAGCAGCCAAGCCGGGGTCGAGCAGTACTTC.

The chain recombines TRBV7-2 with TRBJ2-2; 8 nucleotides line up with TRBD2. V lost 5 bases to trimming and J lost 7 bases; unmatched junction nucleotides: 15. Germline V CDR1 and CDR2: SGHTA, FQGNSA. The CDR3 is 17 residues long. CDR3 sequence (DNA): TGTGCCAGCAGCCCCCTCGCGCGGGAGGTTAATGGCGGGGAGCTGTTTTTT. Its protein product is CASSPLAREVNGGELFF.

This chain uses TRBV5-6 with TRBJ1-5, with D possibly being TRBD1 (6 bases). The CDR3 has 14 residues. CDR1 and CDR2 from the germline V gene are SGHDT and YYEEEE. V lost 4 bases to trimming and J lost 4 bases, with 12 bases between them. The CDR3 nucleotides read TGTGCCAGCAGCGACGGGACACCTAATCAGCCCCAGCATTTT. This gives the protein CASSDGTPNQPQHF.

The chain links TRBV2 to TRBJ2-7; TRBD1 is a possible D gene (5 bases). Germline V gives CDR1 SNHLY, CDR2 FYNNEI. This CDR3 region has 12 residues. Between the trimmed V and J ends, which lost 11 bases and 1 base, there was a span of 12 bases. The CDR3 region is CAGHGRSYEQYF. The CDR3 coding sequence is TGTGCCGGACACGGACGTTCCTACGAGCAGTACTTC. The full variable domain, its missing parts supplied by reference TRBV2 and TRBJ2-7, is EPEVTQTPSHQVTQMGQEVILRCVPISNHLYFYWYRQILGQKVEFLVSFYNNEISEKSEIFDDQFSVERPDGSNFTLKIRSTKLEDSAMYFCAGHGRSYEQYFGPGTRLTVT.

The table lists this clone with a few counts. The rearrangement uses TRBV18 and TRBJ2-1, with D possibly TRBD2 on 6 matching bases. Per germline, CDR1 KGHSH and CDR2 LQKENI. The CDR3 contains 13 residues. Trimming removed 6 bases at V and 8 bases at J, with 14 bases between. This chain's CDR3 is CASSLGGADEQFF. In DNA, the CDR3 is TGTGCCAGCTCCCTAGGAGGGGCGGATGAGCAGTTCTTC.

The J gene is TRBJ2-4, the V gene TRBV27; 9 bases are shared with TRBD1. With V trimmed by 3 bases and J by 7 bases, 4 bases remained unmatched. Germline CDR1 reads MNHEY; CDR2 reads SMNVEV (reference sequence). The CDR3 covers 14 residues. The CDR3 spells CASSLGTGLNIQYF. CDR3 DNA: TGTGCCAGCAGTTTGGGGACAGGGTTGAACATTCAGTACTTC.

The chain carries TRBV18 and TRBJ2-2, with D possibly TRBD1 on 5 matching bases. This CDR3 contains 18 residues. Trimming removed 2 bases at V and 0 bases at J, with 16 bases between. Germline V gives CDR1 KGHSH, CDR2 LQKENI. Here the CDR3 DNA reads TGTGCCAGCTCACCAGCAATCAAGGGGCGAACGAACACCGGGGAGCTGTTTTTT. Translation: CASSPAIKGRTNTGELFF.

The V gene is TRBV5-1, the J gene TRBJ2-1; weak D call: TRBD1 (5 bases). Germline V gene data show CDR1 as SGHRS and CDR2 as YFSETQ. The CDR3 spans 14 residues. The V and J ends lost 2 bases and 9 bases respectively, with 15 bases between them. This chain's CDR3 is CASSFRAENAEQFF. The DNA of the CDR3 is TGCGCCAGCAGCTTCAGGGCCGAAAACGCTGAGCAGTTCTTC. Full variable domain (remainder filled in from reference TRBV5-1 and TRBJ2-1): KAGVTQTPRYLIKTRGQQVTLSCSPISGHRSVSWYQQTPGQGLQFLFEYFSETQRNKGNFPGRFSGRQFSNSRSEMNVSTLELGDSALYLCASSFRAENAEQFFGPGTRLTVL.